The 7 T cell receptor beta chains in this list originate from one sample, sequenced in a study of cytomegalovirus exposure and HLA in healthy donors. Primers included in the PCR were 60 Vbeta and 13 Jbeta primers. This table comes from immunoSEQ multiplex PCR, and its TCRdb copy is limited to in-frame clones, with some not included. The table includes roughly 160,000 clones, approximately 80% detected once. The sample consisted of PBMCs. Receptors originate from a male donor in good health and CMV-seropositive.

As for this clone: Other DNA sequences of this sample code for an identical CDR3. The chain is built from TRBV10-1 and TRBJ1-1; possibly TRBD1 for D (5 bases). Trimming took off 5 bases at V and 1 base at J, with 8 bases between the two ends. The CDR3 has 13 residues. CDR1 and CDR2 (germline): WNHNN, SYGVQD (reference sequence). The CDR3 region is CASSSDKNTEAFF. Written as DNA, the CDR3 is TGCGCCAGCAGTTCGGACAAGAACACTGAAGCTTTCTTT.

The chain uses TRBV6-1 and TRBJ2-5, with 11 positions matching TRBD2. Germline trimming cut 11 bases from V and 5 bases from J; bases unmatched to any gene: 13. This CDR3 comprises 15 residues. From germline, CDR1 is MNHNS and CDR2 SASEGT. The CDR3 spells CAVRRSTSGSETQYF. CDR3 DNA sequence: TGTGCCGTCCGGAGGAGTACTAGCGGGAGTGAGACCCAGTACTTC.

V and J are TRBV27 and TRBJ1-5, with D hard to call. CDR1 and CDR2 from the germline V gene are MNHEY and SMNVEV (reference sequence). V was cut by 6 bases and J by 3 bases, with 12 bases left in between. The CDR3 sequence is 14 residues long. The CDR3: CASRPEADNQPQHF. The DNA of the CDR3 is TGTGCCAGCAGGCCGGAAGCGGACAATCAGCCCCAGCATTTT.

The chain carries TRBV7-6 and TRBJ2-7; 12 nucleotides align to TRBD2. V shed 2 bases, J shed 4 bases, and the junction held 9 bases outside the gene matches. The length of the CDR3 is 17 residues. The germline V gene has CDR1 SGHVS and CDR2 FNYEAQ. The CDR3 loop is CASSLRETSGGAYEQYF. For the CDR3, the DNA is TGTGCCAGCAGCTTACGGGAGACTAGCGGGGGAGCGTACGAGCAGTACTTC.

This chain uses TRBV9 with TRBJ2-5; 9 nucleotides line up with TRBD2. Per the germline V gene, CDR1 is SGDLS and CDR2 is YYNGEE. This CDR3 is built from 15 residues. J gave up 2 bases and V 0 bases, and 2 bases lay outside the gene matches. CDR3 protein: CASSVAAGGQETQYF. CDR3 nucleotide sequence: TGTGCCAGCAGCGTAGCGGCGGGAGGGCAAGAGACCCAGTACTTC.

This chain connects TRBV6-6 to TRBJ1-5, with TRBD1 matching over 7 bases. Germline-derived CDR1 and CDR2 are MNHNY and SVGAGI (reference sequence). The CDR3 totals 15 residues. Trimming cost V 5 bases and J 5 bases; bases outside gene matches: 9. For the CDR3, the DNA is TGTGCCAGCAGTCCCGGGAGGGACAGCCATCAGCCCCAGCATTTT. Protein product: CASSPGRDSHQPQHF.

The rearrangement joins TRBV11-2 to TRBJ2-7, with a tentative D call TRBD1 (5 bases). V lost 0 bases to trimming and J lost 6 bases, with 9 bases between them. The CDR3 contains 13 residues. CDR1 and CDR2 from the germline V gene are SGHAT and FQNNGV. CDR3 sequence reads: CASSLDWGLEQYF. Written as DNA, the CDR3 is TGTGCCAGCAGCTTAGATTGGGGCCTCGAGCAGTACTTC.